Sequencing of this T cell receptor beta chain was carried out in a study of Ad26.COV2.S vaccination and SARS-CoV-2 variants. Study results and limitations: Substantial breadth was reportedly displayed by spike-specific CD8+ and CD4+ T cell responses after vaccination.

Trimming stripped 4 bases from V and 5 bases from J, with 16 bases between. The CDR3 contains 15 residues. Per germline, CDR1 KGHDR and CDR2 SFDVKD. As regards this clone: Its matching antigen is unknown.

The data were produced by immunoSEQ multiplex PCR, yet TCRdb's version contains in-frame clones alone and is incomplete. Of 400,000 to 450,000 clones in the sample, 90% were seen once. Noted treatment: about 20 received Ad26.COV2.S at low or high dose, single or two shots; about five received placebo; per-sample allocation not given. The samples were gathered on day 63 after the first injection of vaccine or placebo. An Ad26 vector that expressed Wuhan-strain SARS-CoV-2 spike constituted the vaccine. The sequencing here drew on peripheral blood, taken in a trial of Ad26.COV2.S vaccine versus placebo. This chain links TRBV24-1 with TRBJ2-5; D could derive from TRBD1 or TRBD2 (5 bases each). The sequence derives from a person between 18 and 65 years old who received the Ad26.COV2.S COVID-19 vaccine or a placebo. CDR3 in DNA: TGTGCCACCAGTGACCCTGGGGGTTCGGGGGAGACCCAGTACTTC. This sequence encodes CATSDPGGSGETQYF.